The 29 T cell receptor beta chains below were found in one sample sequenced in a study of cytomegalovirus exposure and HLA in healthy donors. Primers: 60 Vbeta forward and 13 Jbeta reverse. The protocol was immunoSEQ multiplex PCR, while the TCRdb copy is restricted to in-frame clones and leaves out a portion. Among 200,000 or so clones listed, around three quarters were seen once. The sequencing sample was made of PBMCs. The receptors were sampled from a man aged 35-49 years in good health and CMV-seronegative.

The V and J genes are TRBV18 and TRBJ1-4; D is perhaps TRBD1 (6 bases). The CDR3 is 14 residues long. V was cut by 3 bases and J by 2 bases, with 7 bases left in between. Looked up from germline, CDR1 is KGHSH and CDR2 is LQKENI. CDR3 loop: CASSPTGTNEKLFF. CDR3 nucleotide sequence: TGTGCCAGCTCACCTACAGGGACTAATGAAAAACTGTTTTTT.

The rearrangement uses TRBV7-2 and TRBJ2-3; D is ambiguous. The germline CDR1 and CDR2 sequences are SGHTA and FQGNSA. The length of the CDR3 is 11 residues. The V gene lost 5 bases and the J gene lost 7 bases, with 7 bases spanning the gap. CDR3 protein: CASSARYTQYF. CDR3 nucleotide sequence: TGTGCCAGCAGCGCGAGATATACGCAGTATTTT.

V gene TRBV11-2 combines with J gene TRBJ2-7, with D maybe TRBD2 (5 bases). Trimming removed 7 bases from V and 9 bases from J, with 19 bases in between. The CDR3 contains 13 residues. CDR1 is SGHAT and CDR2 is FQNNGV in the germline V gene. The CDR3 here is CASTGRNLRGQYF. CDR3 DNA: TGTGCCAGCACCGGACGGAATCTACGGGGGCAGTACTTC.

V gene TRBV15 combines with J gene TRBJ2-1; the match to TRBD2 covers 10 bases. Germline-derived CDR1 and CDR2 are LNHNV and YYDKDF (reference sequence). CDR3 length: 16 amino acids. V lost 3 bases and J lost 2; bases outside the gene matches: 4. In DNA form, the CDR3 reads TGTGCCACCAGCAGGGGGACTAGCGTGGCCTACAATGAGCAGTTCTTC. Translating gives CATSRGTSVAYNEQFF.

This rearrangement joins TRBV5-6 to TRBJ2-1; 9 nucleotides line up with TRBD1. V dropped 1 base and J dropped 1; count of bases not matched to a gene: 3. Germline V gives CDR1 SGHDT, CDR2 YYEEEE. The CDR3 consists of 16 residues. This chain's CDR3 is CASSLYGQGSYNEQFF. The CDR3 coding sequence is TGTGCCAGCAGCTTGTATGGACAGGGGTCCTACAATGAGCAGTTCTTC.

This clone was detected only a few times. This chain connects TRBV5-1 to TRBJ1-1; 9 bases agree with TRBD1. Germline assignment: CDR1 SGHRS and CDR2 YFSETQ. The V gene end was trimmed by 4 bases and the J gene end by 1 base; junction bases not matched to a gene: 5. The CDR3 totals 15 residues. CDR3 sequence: CASSRTGQGNTEAFF. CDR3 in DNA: TGCGCCAGCAGCCGAACGGGACAGGGGAACACTGAAGCTTTCTTT.

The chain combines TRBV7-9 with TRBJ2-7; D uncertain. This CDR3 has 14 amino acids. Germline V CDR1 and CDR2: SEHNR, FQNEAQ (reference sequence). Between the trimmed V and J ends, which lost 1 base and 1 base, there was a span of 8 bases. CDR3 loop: CASSLGSGSYEQYF. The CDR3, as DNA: TGTGCCAGCAGCTTAGGGTCAGGTTCCTACGAGCAGTACTTC.

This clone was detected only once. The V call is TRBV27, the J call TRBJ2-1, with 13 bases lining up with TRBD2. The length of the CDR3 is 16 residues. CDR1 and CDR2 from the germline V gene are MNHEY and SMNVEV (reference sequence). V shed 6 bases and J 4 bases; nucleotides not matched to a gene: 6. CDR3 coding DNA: TGTGCCAGCAGGAGACTAGCGGGAGGCCCTTACAATGAGCAGTTCTTC. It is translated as CASRRLAGGPYNEQFF.

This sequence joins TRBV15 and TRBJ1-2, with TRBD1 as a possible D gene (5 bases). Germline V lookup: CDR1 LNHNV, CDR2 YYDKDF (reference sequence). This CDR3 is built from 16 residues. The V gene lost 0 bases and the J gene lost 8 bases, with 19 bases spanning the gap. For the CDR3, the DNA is TGTGCCACCAGCAGAGATCGGGGGAGCGCAAGCTTCGGCTACACCTTC. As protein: CATSRDRGSASFGYTF.

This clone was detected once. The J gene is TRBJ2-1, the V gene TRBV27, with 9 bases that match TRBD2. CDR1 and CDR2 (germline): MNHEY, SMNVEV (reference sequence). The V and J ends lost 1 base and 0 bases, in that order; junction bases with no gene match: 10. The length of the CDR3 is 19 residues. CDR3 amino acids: CASSLFPGLAANSYNEQFF. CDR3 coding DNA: TGTGCCAGCAGTTTATTCCCGGGACTAGCCGCTAACTCCTACAATGAGCAGTTCTTC.

For the CDR3, the DNA is TGTGCCAGCAGCTTAGAACTAGCGGGGGGGCCGGAGACCCAGTACTTC. It specifies CASSLELAGGPETQYF. The chain combines TRBV7-2 with TRBJ2-5; 13 nucleotides line up with TRBD2. Germline values: CDR1 SGHTA, CDR2 FQGNSA. The CDR3 is 16 amino acids. The junction had 4 bases not matched to a gene; V was cut back by 1 base and J by 5 bases.

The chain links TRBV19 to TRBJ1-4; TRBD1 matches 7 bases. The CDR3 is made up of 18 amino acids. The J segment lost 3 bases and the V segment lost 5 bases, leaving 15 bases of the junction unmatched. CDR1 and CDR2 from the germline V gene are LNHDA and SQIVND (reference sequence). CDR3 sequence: CASSLMGRDSVSNEKLFF. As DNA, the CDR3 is TGTGCCAGTAGTCTCATGGGCCGGGACAGCGTATCTAATGAAAAACTGTTTTTT.

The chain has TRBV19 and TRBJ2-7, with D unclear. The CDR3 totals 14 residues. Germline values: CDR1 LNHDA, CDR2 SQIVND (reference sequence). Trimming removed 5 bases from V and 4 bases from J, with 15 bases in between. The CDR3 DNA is TGTGCCAGTAGTTCTACCGGGTTTATATACGAGCAGTACTTC. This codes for CASSSTGFIYEQYF.

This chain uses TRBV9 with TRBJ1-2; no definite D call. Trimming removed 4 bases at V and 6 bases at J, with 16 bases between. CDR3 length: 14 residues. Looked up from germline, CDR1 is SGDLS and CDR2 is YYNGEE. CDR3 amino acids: CASSPQRADHGYTF. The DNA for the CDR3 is TGTGCCAGCAGCCCCCAGAGGGCTGACCATGGCTACACCTTC.

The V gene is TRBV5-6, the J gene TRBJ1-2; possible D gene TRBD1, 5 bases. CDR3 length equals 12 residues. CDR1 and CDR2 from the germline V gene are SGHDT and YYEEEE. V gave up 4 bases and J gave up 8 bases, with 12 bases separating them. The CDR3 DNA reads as TGTGCCAGCAGCCCGGGGACTTACGGCTACACCTTC. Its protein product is CASSPGTYGYTF.

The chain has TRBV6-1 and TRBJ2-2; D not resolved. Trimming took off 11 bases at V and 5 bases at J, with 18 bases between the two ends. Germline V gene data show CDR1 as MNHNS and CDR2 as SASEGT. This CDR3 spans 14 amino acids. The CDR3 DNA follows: TGTGCCTGCGTCCGCCGGCCGGGTACCGGGGAGCTGTTTTTT. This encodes CACVRRPGTGELFF.

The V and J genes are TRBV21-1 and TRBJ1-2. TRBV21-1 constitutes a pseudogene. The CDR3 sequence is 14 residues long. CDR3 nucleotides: TGTGCCAGCAGCAAAGTTGGCAGCCGGGAAGGCTACACCTTC. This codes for CASSKVGSREGYTF.

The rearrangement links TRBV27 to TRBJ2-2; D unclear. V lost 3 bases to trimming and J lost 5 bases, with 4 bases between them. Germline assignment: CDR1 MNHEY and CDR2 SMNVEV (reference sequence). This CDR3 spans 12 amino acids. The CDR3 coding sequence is TGTGCCAGCAGTTTCGGGACCGGGGAGCTGTTTTTT. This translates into CASSFGTGELFF.

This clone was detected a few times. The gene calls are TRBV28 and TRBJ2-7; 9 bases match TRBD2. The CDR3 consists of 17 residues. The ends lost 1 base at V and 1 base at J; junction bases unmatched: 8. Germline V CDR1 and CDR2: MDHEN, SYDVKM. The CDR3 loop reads CASSLSSGRPISYEQYF. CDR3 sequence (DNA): TGTGCCAGCAGTTTATCGAGCGGGAGGCCGATTTCCTACGAGCAGTACTTC.

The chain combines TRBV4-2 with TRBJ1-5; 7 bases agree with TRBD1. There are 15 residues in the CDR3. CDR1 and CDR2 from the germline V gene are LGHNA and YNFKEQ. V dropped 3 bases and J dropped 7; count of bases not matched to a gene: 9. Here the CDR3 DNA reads TGTGCCAGCAGCCACAGAGACAGGGTAGACCAGCCCCAGCATTTT. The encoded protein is CASSHRDRVDQPQHF.

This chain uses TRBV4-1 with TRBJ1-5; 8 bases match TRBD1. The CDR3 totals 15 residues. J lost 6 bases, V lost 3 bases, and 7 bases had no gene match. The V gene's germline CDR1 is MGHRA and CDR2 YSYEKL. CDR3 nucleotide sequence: TGCGCCAGCAGCCATGAGGGACAGGTAGGTCAGCCCCAGCATTTT. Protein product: CASSHEGQVGQPQHF.

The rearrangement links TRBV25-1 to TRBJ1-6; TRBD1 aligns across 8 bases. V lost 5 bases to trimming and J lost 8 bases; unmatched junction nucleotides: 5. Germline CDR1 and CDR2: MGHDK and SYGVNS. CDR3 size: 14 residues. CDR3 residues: CASSNTGGDSPLHF. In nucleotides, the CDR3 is TGTGCCAGCAGTAACACAGGGGGTGATTCACCCCTCCACTTT.

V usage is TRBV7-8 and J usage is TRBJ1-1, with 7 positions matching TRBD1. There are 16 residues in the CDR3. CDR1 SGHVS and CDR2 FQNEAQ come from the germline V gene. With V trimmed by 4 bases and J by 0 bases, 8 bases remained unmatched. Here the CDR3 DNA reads TGTGCCAGCAGCTCCGGGACAGCTACTATGAACACTGAAGCTTTCTTT. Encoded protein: CASSSGTATMNTEAFF.

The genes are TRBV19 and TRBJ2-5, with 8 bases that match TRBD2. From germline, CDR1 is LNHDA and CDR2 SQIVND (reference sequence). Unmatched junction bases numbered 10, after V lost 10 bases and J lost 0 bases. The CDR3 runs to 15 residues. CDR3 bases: TGTGCCACCAGCTGGGCGGGGGGATACCAAGAGACCCAGTACTTC. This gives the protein CATSWAGGYQETQYF.

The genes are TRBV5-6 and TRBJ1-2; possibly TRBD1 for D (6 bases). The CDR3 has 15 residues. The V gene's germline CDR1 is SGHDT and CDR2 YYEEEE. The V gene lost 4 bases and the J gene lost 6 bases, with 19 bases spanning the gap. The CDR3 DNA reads TGTGCCAGCAGCGGGGACATGCCCCAATCGGATGGCTACACCTTC. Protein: CASSGDMPQSDGYTF.

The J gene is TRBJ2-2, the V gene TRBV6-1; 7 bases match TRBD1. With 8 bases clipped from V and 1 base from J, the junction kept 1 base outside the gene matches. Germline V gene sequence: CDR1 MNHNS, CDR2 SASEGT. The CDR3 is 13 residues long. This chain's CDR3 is CASRQGNTGELFF. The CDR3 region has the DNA TGTGCCAGCCGACAGGGGAACACCGGGGAGCTGTTTTTT.

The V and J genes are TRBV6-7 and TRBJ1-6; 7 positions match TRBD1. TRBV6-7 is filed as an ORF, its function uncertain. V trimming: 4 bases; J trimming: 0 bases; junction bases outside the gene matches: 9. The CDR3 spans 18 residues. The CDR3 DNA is TGTGCCAGCAGTTTCGGGACAGCGAGTTGCTCCTATAATTCACCCCTCCACTTT. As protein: CASSFGTASCSYNSPLHF.

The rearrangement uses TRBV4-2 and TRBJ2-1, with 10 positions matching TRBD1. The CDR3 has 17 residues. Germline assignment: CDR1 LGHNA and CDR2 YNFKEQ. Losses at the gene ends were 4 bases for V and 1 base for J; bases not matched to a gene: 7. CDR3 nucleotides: TGTGCCAGCAGCCCTTGGCCGGGACAGGGGTCCTACAATGAGCAGTTCTTC. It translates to CASSPWPGQGSYNEQFF.

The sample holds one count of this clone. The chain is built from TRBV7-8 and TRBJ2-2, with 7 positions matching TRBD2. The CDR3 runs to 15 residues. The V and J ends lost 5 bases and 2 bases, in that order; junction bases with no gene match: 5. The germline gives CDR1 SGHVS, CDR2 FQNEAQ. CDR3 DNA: TGTGCCAGCAGCGTCGGGGGGTCCAACACCGGGGAGCTGTTTTTT. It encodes CASSVGGSNTGELFF.